This T cell receptor (beta chain) was sequenced in a study of T cell responses to AZD1222 COVID-19 vaccine. About the study: Pooled samples include second doses given at about 4 or 12 weeks. Study-level results: Baseline serology detected seropositivity in only 5 or 6 AZD1222 recipients.

This CDR3 region has 11 residues. The germline V gene has CDR1 SEHNR and CDR2 FQNEAQ (reference sequence). V was shortened by 5 bases and J by 13 bases, with 9 bases between the two germline ends. Comments on this clone: Its antigen remains unknown.

Using immunoSEQ multiplex PCR, the repertoire was profiled, and TCRdb retains in-frame clones only, with some absent. The table includes about 150,000 clones, 90% to 95% detected once. This chain uses TRBV7-9 with TRBJ1-6; D is unclear. This specimen consisted of peripheral blood, obtained on day 0 of AZD1222 vaccination. The origin of this receptor is an adult in good health. In DNA, the CDR3 is TGTGCCAGCAGCCCATTCCAGCCCCTCCACTTT. As protein: CASSPFQPLHF.